This T cell receptor beta chain was captured by sequencing in a study of blood T cells in healthy people across ages. The overall study: Every two T cells gave about one barcoded beta molecule via template switching.

The second PCR ran about 6 to 12 cycles with a sample-barcoded 5' primer and J-beta primers. Unique molecular identifiers of 12 random nucleotides labeled each cDNA. TCRdb reanalysed the 5' RACE reads using MiXCR and keeps one entry per CDR3 protein. This sample has 1.5 million to 2 million distinct CDR3 sequences; 28% occur once, and the top ten carry roughly 8%. The sample, about 9.7 milliliters of peripheral blood, was drawn from each donor. V lost 3 bases, J lost 0 bases, and 15 bases lay in between. The CDR3 is 18 residues long. The source of this sequence is a woman aged 25 to 45 in good health. V and J are TRBV12-3 or TRBV12-4 and TRBJ2-6, with D possibly being TRBD2 (5 bases). The source material was blood. The CDR3 nucleotides are TGTGCCAGCAGTTTCGTCCCGGGGTGGAGCTCTGGGGCCAACGTCCTGACTTTC. This sequence encodes CASSFVPGWSSGANVLTF.